This T cell receptor (beta chain) was identified in a study of blood T cell repertoires in COVID-19 (dated by TCRdb to about 2020). As for the study more broadly: The collaborator samples originated in the United States, Italy and Spain and spanned the acute and convalescent phases of COVID-19. Subjects who had been exposed to COVID-19, were actively infected with it, or had recovered from it provided the deeply sampled blood TCRbeta repertoires that made up the dataset. Nearly every sample came with metadata listing a de-identified subject ID, COVID-19 status, age in years and sex. The repertoires were made available in a free public database intended to serve as a resource for research on the immune response to SARS-CoV-2. The material from the prospective study consisted of cDNA or gDNA derived from T cells, B-cell-depleted T cells, or PBMCs. Samples were obtained from the ongoing ImmuneRACE study (first 160 participants) and from 1,254 subjects provided by 6 global collaborators. Where available, HLA class I and class II types were taken from metadata supplied by the sample provider and were not determined by assay-based typing. General conclusions and limits of the study: The quantity of clinical and demographic metadata differed by source and by participant and was supplied without curation.

TCRbeta CDR3 regions were amplified from genomic DNA using the immunoSEQ Assay, a bias-controlled multiplex PCR. On the study's bioinformatics: The number of nucleated cells in each sample was estimated from the amplification of reference gene primers within the assay. To quantify the absolute abundance of each unique TCRbeta CDR3 rearrangement, sequence reads were collapsed and filtered. For each sample, productive Simpson clonality was calculated as the square root of Simpson's diversity index over productive rearrangements. The table was pulled from immuneACCESS by TCRdb, which kept in-frame rearrangements only. Such tables lose some clones; where checked, under half of the loss comes from unresolved V genes, and the rest has no known cause. For V, J and clone size, that table is used; D and trimming come from the DNA. This sample lists about 290,000 clones; about 89% were detected once. The ten top clones hold 1.5% to 2% of the sample.

Enrolling through a virtual design, the prospective study's participants ranged in age from roughly 18 to 89 years and lived across 24 United States geographic areas. To assign participants to cohorts, the prospective study relied on clinical history that participants themselves reported in a screening survey and a study questionnaire. ImmuneRACE Cohort 3 recovered participants were defined by two consecutive negative NP/OP PCR tests, healthcare professional clearance, or symptom resolution. Mobile phlebotomists in the prospective study collected whole blood, serum and a nasopharyngeal or oropharyngeal swab from every participant. Additional blood draws and questionnaires over an approximately two-month period could optionally be provided by prospective study participants. Prospective study blood samples were shipped either frozen or at room temperature before DNA extraction. The CDR3 runs 15 amino acids, cysteine and phenylalanine included. Just CDR3 DNA is preserved here, 45 bases in frame from base 1. The germline V gene supplies CDR1 SGDLS and CDR2 YYNGEE. The junction carries 14 bases between V and J, which are trimmed by 0 bases and 5 bases respectively.

About this clone itself: Its specific antigen is unknown. Per-nucleotide qualities are absent, and no much larger clonotype sits a single base away.

The chain was built from TRBV9 and TRBJ2-5; a weak D assignment points to TRBD1 (8 bases agree). The source is a woman aged 40 to 50 who had recovered from COVID-19. The sequencing sample was made of PBMCs or T cells enriched from blood (not recorded which). Read as DNA, the sequence is TGTGCCAGCAGCGTAGGTGGACAGGGAGGGGAGACCCAGTACTTC. Translation gives CASSVGGQGGETQYF. Supplemented by the reference TRBV9 and TRBJ2-5 proteins around the CDR3, the complete variable domain is DSGVTQTPKHLITATGQRVTLRCSPRSGDLSVYWYQQSLDQGLQFLIQYYNGEERAKGNILERFSAQQFPDLHSELNLSSLELGDSALYFCASSVGGQGGETQYFGPGTRLLVL.